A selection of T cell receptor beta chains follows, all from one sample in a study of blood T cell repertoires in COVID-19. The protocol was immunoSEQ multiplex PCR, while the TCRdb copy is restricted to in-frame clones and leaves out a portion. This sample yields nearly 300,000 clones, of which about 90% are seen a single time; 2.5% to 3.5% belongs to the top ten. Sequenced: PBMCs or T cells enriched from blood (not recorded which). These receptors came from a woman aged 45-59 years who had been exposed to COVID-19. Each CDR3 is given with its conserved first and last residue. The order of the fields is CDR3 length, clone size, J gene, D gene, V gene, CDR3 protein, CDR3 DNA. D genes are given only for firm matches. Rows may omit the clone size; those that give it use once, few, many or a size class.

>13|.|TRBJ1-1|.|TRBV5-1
CASSPHQATEAFF
TGCGCCAGCAGCCCACACCAGGCCACTGAAGCTTTCTTT
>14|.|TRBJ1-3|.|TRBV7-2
CASSLVGVGNTIYF
TGTGCCAGCAGCTTAGTAGGGGTCGGAAACACCATATATTTT
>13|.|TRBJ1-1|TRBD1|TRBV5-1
CASREAGGPEAFF
TGCGCCAGCAGAGAAGCAGGGGGTCCTGAAGCTTTCTTT
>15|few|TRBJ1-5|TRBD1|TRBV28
CASSFETGRVQPQHF
TGTGCCAGCAGTTTCGAGACAGGGCGGGTACAGCCCCAGCATTTT
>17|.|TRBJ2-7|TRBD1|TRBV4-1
CASSLGTRDSDSYEQYF
TGCGCCAGCAGCCTCGGAACCCGGGACAGCGACTCCTACGAGCAGTACTTC
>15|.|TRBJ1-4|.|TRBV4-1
CASSQDLLGYGKLFF
TGCGCCAGCAGCCAAGATTTATTGGGCTACGGAAAACTGTTTTTT
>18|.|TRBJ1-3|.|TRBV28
CASRRLTDPTLSGNTIYF
TGTGCCAGCAGGCGACTGACTGACCCGACCCTCTCTGGAAACACCATATATTTT
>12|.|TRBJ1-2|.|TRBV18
CASSPSNYGYTF
TGTGCCAGCTCTCCCTCTAACTATGGCTACACCTTC
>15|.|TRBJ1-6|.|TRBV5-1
CASSLEAGVQTPLHF
TGCGCCAGCAGCTTGGAGGCAGGGGTACAGACACCCCTCCACTTT
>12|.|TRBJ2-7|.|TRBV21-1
CASSPFVYEQYF
TGTGCCAGCAGCCCCTTCGTCTACGAGCAGTACTTC
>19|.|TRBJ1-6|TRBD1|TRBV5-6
CASSLGSWDRRGYNSPLHF
TGTGCCAGCAGCTTGGGGTCTTGGGACAGGCGCGGGTATAATTCACCCCTCCACTTT
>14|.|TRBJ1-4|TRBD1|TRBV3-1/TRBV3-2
CASSQGQGREKLFF
TGTGCCAGCAGCCAAGGACAGGGTCGGGAAAAACTGTTTTTT
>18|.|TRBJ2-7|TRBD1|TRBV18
CASSPRFGTELLSYEQYF
TGTGCCAGCTCACCACGATTCGGGACAGAACTTCTTTCCTACGAGCAGTACTTC
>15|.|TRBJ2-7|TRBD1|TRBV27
CASRTLGQGHYEQYF
TGTGCCAGCCGAACATTGGGACAGGGCCACTACGAGCAGTACTTC
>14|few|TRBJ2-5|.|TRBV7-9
CASSLAGGLETQYF
TGTGCCAGCAGCTTAGCCGGGGGATTGGAGACCCAGTACTTC
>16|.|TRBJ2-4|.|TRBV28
CASSFIQDVAKNIQYF
TGTGCCAGCAGTTTTATTCAGGATGTAGCCAAAAACATTCAGTACTTC
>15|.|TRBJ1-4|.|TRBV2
CASSARTATNEKLFF
TGTGCCAGCAGTGCCAGGACAGCTACTAATGAAAAACTGTTTTTT
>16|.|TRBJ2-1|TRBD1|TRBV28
CASSLIQGAGYNEQFF
TGTGCCAGCAGCCTTATCCAGGGGGCGGGCTACAATGAGCAGTTCTTC
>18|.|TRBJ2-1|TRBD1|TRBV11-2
CASSSTADRGIIHNEQFF
TGTGCCAGCAGCTCCACAGCCGACAGGGGCATTATCCACAATGAGCAGTTCTTC
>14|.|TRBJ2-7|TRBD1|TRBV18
CASSSGTGTYEQYF
TGTGCCAGCTCGTCCGGGACAGGGACCTACGAGCAGTACTTC
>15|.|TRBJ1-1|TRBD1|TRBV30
CAWSFPGTGDTEAFF
TGTGCCTGGTCCTTCCCCGGGACAGGGGACACTGAAGCTTTCTTT
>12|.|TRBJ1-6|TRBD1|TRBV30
CAWDRVNSPLHF
TGTGCCTGGGACAGGGTGAATTCACCCCTCCACTTT
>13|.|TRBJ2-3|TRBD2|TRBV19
CASSTRLADTQYF
TGTGCCAGTAGTACCCGACTAGCGGATACGCAGTATTTT
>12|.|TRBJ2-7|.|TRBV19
CASSTRSNEQYF
TGTGCCAGTAGTACGCGTTCCAACGAGCAGTACTTC
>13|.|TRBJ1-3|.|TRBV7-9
CASRAGSGNTIYF
TGTGCCAGCAGAGCGGGCTCTGGAAACACCATATATTTT
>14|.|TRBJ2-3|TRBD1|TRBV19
CASSPIGTGLGQYF
TGTGCCAGTAGTCCTATAGGGACAGGCCTCGGGCAGTATTTT